This T cell receptor (beta chain) derives from a study of OX40 agonist ivuxolimab in advanced cancers. General study results and limits: Some of the lowest clonal expansion was seen in partial responders at 0.1-3.0 mg/kg. More expanded clones were seen, on average, in CD8+ T cells than in CD4+. The antigen specificity of the peripheral T cells (those that were expanded) was not determined.

In regard to this clone: Antigen unknown.

Trimming stripped 2 bases from V and 5 bases from J, with 9 bases between. Germline lookup yields CDR1 MNHEY and CDR2 SVGAGI. CDR3 length equals 14 residues. Sequencing used immunoSEQ multiplex PCR; TCRdb keeps in-frame clones, though not all of them. Of about 52,000 clones listed, 80% to 90% are singletons. Researchers took blood at baseline, on cycle 4 day 1, and on cycle 7 day 1. Sequences were derived from CD4+ or CD8+ T cells sorted from blood, sampled in a trial of the OX40 agonist ivuxolimab. The chain employs TRBV6-5 and TRBJ2-2; the D call may be TRBD1 or TRBD2 (5 bases each). The sequence came from an adult with an advanced solid tumor such as melanoma, head and neck, liver or kidney cancer. Here the CDR3 DNA reads TGTGCCAGCAGTTACCGAGGGGCTACCGGGGAGCTGTTTTTT. Its translation is CASSYRGATGELFF.